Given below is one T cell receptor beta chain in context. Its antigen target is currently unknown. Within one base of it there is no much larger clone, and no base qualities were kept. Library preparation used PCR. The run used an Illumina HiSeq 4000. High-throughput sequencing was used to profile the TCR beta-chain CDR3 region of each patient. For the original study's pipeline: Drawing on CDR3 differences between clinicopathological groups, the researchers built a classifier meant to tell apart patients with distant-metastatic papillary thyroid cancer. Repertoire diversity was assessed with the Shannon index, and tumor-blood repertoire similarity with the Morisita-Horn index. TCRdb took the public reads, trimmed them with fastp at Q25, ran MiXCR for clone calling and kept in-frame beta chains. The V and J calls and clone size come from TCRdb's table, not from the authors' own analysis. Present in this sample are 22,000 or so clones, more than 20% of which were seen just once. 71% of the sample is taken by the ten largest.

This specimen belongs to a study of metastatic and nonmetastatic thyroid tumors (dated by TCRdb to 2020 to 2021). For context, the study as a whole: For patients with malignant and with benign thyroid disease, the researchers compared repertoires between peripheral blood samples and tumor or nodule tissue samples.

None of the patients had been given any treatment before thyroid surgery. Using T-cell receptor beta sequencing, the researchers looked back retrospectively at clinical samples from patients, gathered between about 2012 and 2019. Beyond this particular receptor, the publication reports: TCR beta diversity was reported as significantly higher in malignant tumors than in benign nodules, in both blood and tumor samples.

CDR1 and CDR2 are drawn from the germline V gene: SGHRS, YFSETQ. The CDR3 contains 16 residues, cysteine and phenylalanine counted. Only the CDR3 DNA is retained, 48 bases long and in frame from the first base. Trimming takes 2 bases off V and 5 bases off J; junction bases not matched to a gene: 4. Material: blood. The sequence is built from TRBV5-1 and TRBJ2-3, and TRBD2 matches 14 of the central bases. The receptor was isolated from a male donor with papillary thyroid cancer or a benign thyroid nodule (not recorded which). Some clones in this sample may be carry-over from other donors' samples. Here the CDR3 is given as CASSLDGLAGGDTQYF. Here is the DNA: TGCGCCAGCAGCTTAGATGGACTAGCGGGAGGAGATACGCAGTATTTT.